This TCR beta chain was documented in a study of OX40 agonist ivuxolimab in advanced cancers. This table comes from immunoSEQ multiplex PCR, and its TCRdb copy is limited to in-frame clones, with some not included. The data contain around 40,000 clones, 82% of them singletons. The sample was CD4+ or CD8+ T cells sorted from blood, taken in a trial of the OX40 agonist ivuxolimab. This TCR came from an adult with an advanced solid tumor such as melanoma, head and neck, liver or kidney cancer.

CDR3 region: CASSETQGFRETQYF. CDR3 sequence (DNA): TGTGCCAGCAGTGAAACGCAGGGATTCCGGGAGACCCAGTACTTC. The chain couples TRBV6-1 to TRBJ2-5; weak D call: TRBD1 (5 bases). The CDR3 length is 15 residues. The V and J ends lost 2 bases and 5 bases respectively, with 15 bases between them. Germline V CDR1 and CDR2: MNHNS, SASEGT.